This T cell receptor beta chain was obtained from a study of early T cells in non-severe SARS-CoV-2 infection. About the research overall: Alpha and beta chains were unpaired, from unsorted whole-blood bulk RNA. Findings of the study overall: Anti-spike CD8 specificities were favored by VDJdb matching, whose results missed private and CD4 specificities.

This clonotype has a handful of counts. Its antigen is unknown. Individual cDNA molecules received unique molecular identifiers. One entry per CDR3 protein results from TCRdb running MiXCR on the 5' RACE reads. The sample includes approximately 81,000 distinct CDR3 sequences, 11% to 15% of them seen just once. The specimen was whole blood. This TCR was sampled from an adult who was a healthcare worker with PCR-confirmed SARS-CoV-2 infection or an uninfected control (not recorded which).

The CDR3 sequence: CASTGGSSNEQFF. In nucleotides, the CDR3 is TGTGCCAGCACCGGGGGGAGTAGTAATGAGCAGTTCTTC. This sequence joins TRBV11-2 and TRBJ2-1; TRBD2 aligns across 7 bases. V shed 7 bases and J 7 bases; nucleotides not matched to a gene: 7. The CDR3 loop spans 13 amino acids. Germline-derived CDR1 and CDR2 are SGHAT and FQNNGV. Combining the CDR3 with reference TRBV11-2 and TRBJ2-1 gives the whole variable domain EAGVAQSPRYKIIEKRQSVAFWCNPISGHATLYWYQQILGQGPKLLIQFQNNGVVDDSQLPKDRFSAERLKGVDSTLKIQPAKLEDSAVYLCASTGGSSNEQFFGPGTRLTVL.